A selection of T cell receptor beta chains follows, all from one sample in a study of blood T cell repertoires in COVID-19. This table comes from immunoSEQ multiplex PCR, and its TCRdb copy is limited to in-frame clones, with some not included. The data contain around 200,000 clones, approximately 83% of them singletons. Material: peripheral blood. The source is a human donor with active or convalescent COVID-19. The donor label of this sample is uncertain. Each CDR3 is given without its conserved first and last residue. The order of the fields is J gene, V gene, D gene, CDR3 protein. D genes are given only for firm matches.

TRBJ1-5 TRBV4-1 . ASSQQAGTRTYSNQPQH
TRBJ2-3 TRBV27 TRBD2 ASSSQGGTSGRKRTDTQY
TRBJ1-2 TRBV5-6 . ASNEGSYMGYT
TRBJ2-3 TRBV2 . ASSERLSSTDTQY
TRBJ1-2 TRBV7-2 . ASSLAAGNYGYT
TRBJ2-1 TRBV4-1 TRBD2 ASSQGWAGLVNEQF
TRBJ1-6 TRBV29-1 TRBD1 SVATGGSPLH
TRBJ2-7 TRBV5-5 TRBD1 ASSLELRDSHYEQY
TRBJ2-2 TRBV7-9 . ASSWWEANTGELF
TRBJ2-5 TRBV9 . ASSDSNQETQY
TRBJ2-7 TRBV6-2/TRBV6-3 TRBD1 ASSHAGTGISYEQY
TRBJ2-1 TRBV11-3 TRBD2 ASSPGLAGGFYNEQF
TRBJ2-1 TRBV5-6 TRBD2 ASSPQVAGGSNEQF
TRBJ2-2 TRBV7-2 TRBD2 ASPPSGGENTGELF
TRBJ1-5 TRBV4-1 TRBD1 ASSQGQGREPQH
TRBJ2-7 TRBV6-5 TRBD2 ASSSATSGRNEQY
TRBJ1-6 TRBV10-2 . ASRLDRRNSPLH
TRBJ1-1 TRBV5-1 . ASSLVGMNTEAF
TRBJ1-2 TRBV10-3 . AISESVRGDYGYT
TRBJ2-1 TRBV19 TRBD1 ASRQGVSYNEQF
TRBJ2-5 TRBV5-6 TRBD2 ASSPSVSGREETQY
TRBJ1-5 TRBV19 . ASNLPAGATNQPQH
TRBJ2-3 TRBV24-1 . ATSDTRTNTDTQY
TRBJ2-1 TRBV2 TRBD2 ASTSQAGGYNEQF
TRBJ2-7 TRBV11-3 TRBD2 ASSLWAAGGPYEQY
TRBJ1-1 TRBV24-1 . ATSDKDSPGTEAF
TRBJ1-6 TRBV7-9 . ASSLPGQNSPLH
TRBJ1-1 TRBV6-5 TRBD1 ATKTGFGGTEAF
TRBJ2-3 TRBV24-1 TRBD2 ATSDSLAGGPASTDTQY
TRBJ1-1 TRBV3-1/TRBV3-2 . ASSQTDSWVNTEAF
TRBJ1-2 TRBV3-1/TRBV3-2 . ASSQPLRGTNYGYT
TRBJ2-1 TRBV7-8 . ASRHISGSSYNEQF
TRBJ2-7 TRBV7-3 TRBD1 ASSPEGASYEQY
TRBJ2-7 TRBV6-5 TRBD2 ASSYGGGGYEQY
TRBJ1-2 TRBV6-5 TRBD1 ASSPGDRVNYGYT
TRBJ2-3 TRBV5-6 TRBD2 ASSLKIRVAGATTDTQY
TRBJ2-5 TRBV6-1 . ASSEQDYQETQY
TRBJ2-4 TRBV11-3 TRBD2 ASSSGTSGRRNIQY
TRBJ1-5 TRBV10-2 . ASSGGGGQPQH
TRBJ2-6 TRBV7-9 . ASSLARPGVGGANVLT
TRBJ1-4 TRBV7-2 . ASSLGGGGNEKLF
TRBJ2-1 TRBV5-1 TRBD1 ASSPGQGRNNEQF
TRBJ1-3 TRBV4-2 . ASSQGAGSGNTIY
TRBJ1-2 TRBV30 TRBD1 AWSPGQYQGYT
TRBJ1-2 TRBV9 TRBD1 ASSATLQGADGYT
TRBJ2-7 TRBV18 TRBD2 ASSPTTSGRARDYEQY
TRBJ2-7 TRBV11-3 . ASSLSVVLNEQY
TRBJ1-5 TRBV21-1 . ASSRWTALKGRPGAANQPQH
TRBJ2-7 TRBV24-1 . ATSPAGLPYEQY
TRBJ1-2 TRBV7-2 TRBD1 ASSSRQGVVNYGYT
TRBJ2-3 TRBV28 . ASQDGDTQY
TRBJ2-7 TRBV2 TRBD2 ASSLRAGGNEQY
TRBJ2-7 TRBV10-3 TRBD1 AIGAGQGPNEQY
TRBJ1-1 TRBV18 . ASSPPLLATEAF
TRBJ1-6 TRBV12-5 TRBD1 ASGPGTVNSPLH
TRBJ2-2 TRBV19 . ASSIGGIYTGELF